A selection of T cell receptor beta chains follows, all from one sample in a study of shared clonotypes between healthy human individuals. The table came from immunoSEQ multiplex PCR; TCRdb's copy has only in-frame clones and leaves some out. The sample has about 340,000 clones, less than 85% seen once; the top ten hold about 9.4%. The sample consisted of memory CD4+ T cells sorted from blood. Receptors were obtained from a man aged 25-40 years in good health. CDR3s include the opening cysteine and the closing phenylalanine or tryptophan. The D gene is left open where the match is weak. Clone sizes are given selectively: once, few, many, or a class where the clone is expanded.

D gene,V gene,J gene,clone size,CDR3 DNA,CDR3 protein
TRBD2,TRBV5-5,TRBJ2-6,.,TGTGCCAGCACCCGAGGCGGGGGTACTGGGGCCAACGTCCTGACTTTC,CASTRGGGTGANVLTF
.,TRBV5-4,TRBJ2-5,.,TGTGCCAGCAGCTCTGGACAGACCAAAGAGACCCAGTACTTC,CASSSGQTKETQYF
.,TRBV9,TRBJ2-7,few,TGTGCCAGCAGCGTAGACTCCACTCTGCGCTCCTACGAGCAGTACTTC,CASSVDSTLRSYEQYF
.,TRBV18,TRBJ2-6,.,TGTGCCAGCTCAACTCCCGCTGGGGCCAACGTCCTGACTTTC,CASSTPAGANVLTF
TRBD2,TRBV9,TRBJ2-5,.,TGTGCCAGCAGCTCGGGACTAGCGGGTTCAGAGACCCAGTACTTC,CASSSGLAGSETQYF
.,TRBV9,TRBJ2-3,few,TGTGCCAGCAGCGTAGCTCGCGGGCTACGCACAGATACGCAGTATTTT,CASSVARGLRTDTQYF
.,TRBV6-1,TRBJ1-1,many,TGTGCCCGCAGGGAAGTGGGGGGGGGTACTGAAGCTTTCTTT,CARREVGGGTEAFF
TRBD2,TRBV11-3,TRBJ2-3,.,TGTGCCAGCAGCTCTAGCGGGAAAGGCACAGATACGCAGTATTTT,CASSSSGKGTDTQYF
TRBD1,TRBV28,TRBJ1-2,few,TGTGCCAGCAGTCCCCTCGGGACAGACCTCTATGCACTGCAGGGCTACACCTTC,CASSPLGTDLYALQGYTF
.,TRBV19,TRBJ2-7,many,TGTGCCAGTAGTATAGATTCGCGGTACGAGCAGTACTTC,CASSIDSRYEQYF
TRBD2,TRBV7-8,TRBJ2-7,.,TGTGCCAGCAGTCCCCTAGCGGTCTACGAGCAGTACTTC,CASSPLAVYEQYF
.,TRBV28,TRBJ1-2,.,TGTGCCAGCAGTTTGCGGGTAGGGGGATTCTATGGCTACACCTTC,CASSLRVGGFYGYTF
.,TRBV5-8,TRBJ2-1,once,TGTGCCAGCAGCGGAGGTTCTGCGGTTTACAATGAGCAGTTCTTC,CASSGGSAVYNEQFF
.,TRBV25-1,TRBJ2-5,many,TGTGCCAGCAGTGTAGGGGACGGCCGAGCAGAGACCCAGTACTTC,CASSVGDGRAETQYF
.,TRBV11-2,TRBJ1-1,.,TGTGCCAGCAGCTTAGCTCAGGACGCTGAAGCTTTCTTT,CASSLAQDAEAFF
TRBD1,TRBV6-1,TRBJ2-7,.,TGTGCCAGCAGACAGGGGCCCGTAAACGAGCAGTACTTC,CASRQGPVNEQYF
.,TRBV18,TRBJ2-2,few,TGTGCCAGCTCCCCGATCAGAGGCGGAAACACCGGGGAGCTGTTTTTT,CASSPIRGGNTGELFF
TRBD1,TRBV2,TRBJ2-5,.,TGTGCCAGCAGCCCAGGGACAGGGATCCAAGAGACCCAGTACTTC,CASSPGTGIQETQYF
TRBD2,TRBV25-1,TRBJ2-5,.,TGTGCCAGCGAAGAGCATGCTAGCGGGAGTGAGACCCAGTACTTC,CASEEHASGSETQYF
TRBD2,TRBV7-8,TRBJ2-7,.,TGTGCCAGCAGCTTAGGAAGCGGGAGTTTGCTCTACGAGCAGTACTTC,CASSLGSGSLLYEQYF
.,TRBV5-5,TRBJ2-7,.,TGTGCCAGCAGACTAGGTAGTGTAGGCGGCGAGCAGTACTTC,CASRLGSVGGEQYF
.,TRBV5-5,TRBJ1-1,.,TGTGCCAGCAGCCGCGCAAGGAGTCAAGAAGCTTTCTTT,CASSRARSQEAFF
TRBD2,TRBV27,TRBJ2-5,.,TGTGCCAGCAGTTTAACTAGCGGGAGCCCCCAGACCCAGTACTTC,CASSLTSGSPQTQYF
TRBD1,TRBV10-3,TRBJ2-2,many,TGTGCCATCGACCCCGGGACAGGGGGCGAAGCCGGGGAGCTGTTTTTT,CAIDPGTGGEAGELFF
.,TRBV9,TRBJ2-3,many,TGTGCCAGCAGCGTACTAGGGGCCCCCACAGATACGCAGTATTTT,CASSVLGAPTDTQYF
TRBD1,TRBV5-1,TRBJ2-7,once,TGCGCCAGCAGCCCGGGACAGGGGGCTCACGAGCAGTACTTC,CASSPGQGAHEQYF
TRBD2,TRBV7-9,TRBJ2-3,.,TGTGCCAGCAGCTTTTCCGGGACTAGAAGCACAGATACGCAGTATTTT,CASSFSGTRSTDTQYF
.,TRBV7-9,TRBJ1-1,.,TGTGCCAGCAGCCCATGGGGCGGCACTGAAGCTTTCTTT,CASSPWGGTEAFF
TRBD1,TRBV11-2,TRBJ2-3,.,TGTGCCAGCAGCCCCCGACAGGGGTATAGCACAGATACGCAGTATTTT,CASSPRQGYSTDTQYF
.,TRBV7-5,TRBJ1-2,.,TGTGTCAGAAGTGGAGACCTAGACTATGGCTACACCTTC,CVRSGDLDYGYTF
.,TRBV5-6,TRBJ1-1,.,TGTGCCAGCAGCCCCCCGGACAAGTACACTGAAGCTTTCTTT,CASSPPDKYTEAFF
.,TRBV2,TRBJ2-5,.,TGTGCCAGCAGTGGACAGGACAAGGGGACCCAGTACTTC,CASSGQDKGTQYF
TRBD2,TRBV29-1,TRBJ2-3,few,TGCAGCGTTGTTCTAGCGGGAAGGAGAGATACGCAGTATTTT,CSVVLAGRRDTQYF
.,TRBV7-9,TRBJ1-2,once,TGTGCCAGCAGCTTTTTTCCTAGCTATGGCTACACCTTC,CASSFFPSYGYTF
TRBD2,TRBV10-2,TRBJ2-5,once,TGCGCCAGCATCGGGCTAGCGGGAGCAAAGACCCAGTACTTC,CASIGLAGAKTQYF
.,TRBV7-7,TRBJ2-7,.,TGTGCTAGCAGCCCGGGGACCTACTACGAGCAGTACTTC,CASSPGTYYEQYF
.,TRBV27,TRBJ1-1,.,TGTGCCAGCAGTTCACCTCGGGTCCCGATTACTGAAGCTTTCTTT,CASSSPRVPITEAFF
.,TRBV19,TRBJ2-5,.,TGTGCCAGTAGTTCCCGGTACCAAGAGACCCAGTACTTC,CASSSRYQETQYF
TRBD1,TRBV7-9,TRBJ1-5,few,TGTGCCAGCAGCCACCCCCCCGGACAGGGAGGGATCAATCAGCCCCAGCATTTT,CASSHPPGQGGINQPQHF
.,TRBV5-4,TRBJ2-3,.,TGTGCCAGCAGCCCGGGACTTCCCCGAAGTACGCAGTATTTT,CASSPGLPRSTQYF
.,TRBV9,TRBJ2-3,.,TGTGCCAGCAGCGTAGTGGGAATCCCCGATACGCAGTATTTT,CASSVVGIPDTQYF
.,TRBV7-3,TRBJ2-7,.,TGTGCCAGCAGCTCGGGGTCCGAGCAGTACTTC,CASSSGSEQYF
.,TRBV5-1,TRBJ1-1,.,TGCGCCAGCAGCTTGGACCACTCAAACACTGAAGCTTTCTTT,CASSLDHSNTEAFF
TRBD1,TRBV5-4,TRBJ2-3,.,TGTGCCAGCAGCATCGGGACAGGGTGGGCAGATACGCAGTATTTT,CASSIGTGWADTQYF
.,TRBV6-6,TRBJ1-5,many,TGTGCCAGCATCGGAGGTGACGGTCAGCCCCAGCATTTT,CASIGGDGQPQHF
TRBD2,TRBV6-1,TRBJ2-1,.,TGTGCCAGCAGCCCAGGACTAGCGGACCCCAATGAGCAGTTCTTC,CASSPGLADPNEQFF
.,TRBV18,TRBJ1-5,once,TGTGCCAGCTCACCGGGTGGGGGACAGCCCCAGCATTTT,CASSPGGGQPQHF
.,TRBV28,TRBJ1-4,.,TGTGCCAGCAATGCCGGGGGAACAACTAATGAAAAACTGTTTTTT,CASNAGGTTNEKLFF
.,TRBV18,TRBJ2-3,.,TGTGCCAGCTCACCACTAGGAGATACGCAGTATTTT,CASSPLGDTQYF
.,TRBV7-8,TRBJ1-5,.,TGTGCCAGCAGCTTAGTCGGGGCGGGGGTCAATCAGCCCCAGCATTTT,CASSLVGAGVNQPQHF
.,TRBV10-1,TRBJ1-2,.,TGCGCCAGCAGTGAAGTCCGGACAACGGGCTACACCTTC,CASSEVRTTGYTF
TRBD1,TRBV19,TRBJ2-1,.,TGTGCCAGTTCGGGGAGACAGGGCCCTTACAATGAGCAGTTCTTC,CASSGRQGPYNEQFF
.,TRBV11-2,TRBJ1-1,.,TGTGCCAGCAGCCGAGGGGCAGGGCTGGACACTGAAGCTTTCTTT,CASSRGAGLDTEAFF
TRBD2,TRBV18,TRBJ2-1,.,TGTGCCAGCTCACCATCCAGCGGGAACATGGGCAATGAGCAGTTCTTC,CASSPSSGNMGNEQFF
.,TRBV5-1,TRBJ2-1,.,TGCGCCAGCAGCTTGGGGCCTCGGACTGGCTCCAATGAGCAGTTCTTC,CASSLGPRTGSNEQFF